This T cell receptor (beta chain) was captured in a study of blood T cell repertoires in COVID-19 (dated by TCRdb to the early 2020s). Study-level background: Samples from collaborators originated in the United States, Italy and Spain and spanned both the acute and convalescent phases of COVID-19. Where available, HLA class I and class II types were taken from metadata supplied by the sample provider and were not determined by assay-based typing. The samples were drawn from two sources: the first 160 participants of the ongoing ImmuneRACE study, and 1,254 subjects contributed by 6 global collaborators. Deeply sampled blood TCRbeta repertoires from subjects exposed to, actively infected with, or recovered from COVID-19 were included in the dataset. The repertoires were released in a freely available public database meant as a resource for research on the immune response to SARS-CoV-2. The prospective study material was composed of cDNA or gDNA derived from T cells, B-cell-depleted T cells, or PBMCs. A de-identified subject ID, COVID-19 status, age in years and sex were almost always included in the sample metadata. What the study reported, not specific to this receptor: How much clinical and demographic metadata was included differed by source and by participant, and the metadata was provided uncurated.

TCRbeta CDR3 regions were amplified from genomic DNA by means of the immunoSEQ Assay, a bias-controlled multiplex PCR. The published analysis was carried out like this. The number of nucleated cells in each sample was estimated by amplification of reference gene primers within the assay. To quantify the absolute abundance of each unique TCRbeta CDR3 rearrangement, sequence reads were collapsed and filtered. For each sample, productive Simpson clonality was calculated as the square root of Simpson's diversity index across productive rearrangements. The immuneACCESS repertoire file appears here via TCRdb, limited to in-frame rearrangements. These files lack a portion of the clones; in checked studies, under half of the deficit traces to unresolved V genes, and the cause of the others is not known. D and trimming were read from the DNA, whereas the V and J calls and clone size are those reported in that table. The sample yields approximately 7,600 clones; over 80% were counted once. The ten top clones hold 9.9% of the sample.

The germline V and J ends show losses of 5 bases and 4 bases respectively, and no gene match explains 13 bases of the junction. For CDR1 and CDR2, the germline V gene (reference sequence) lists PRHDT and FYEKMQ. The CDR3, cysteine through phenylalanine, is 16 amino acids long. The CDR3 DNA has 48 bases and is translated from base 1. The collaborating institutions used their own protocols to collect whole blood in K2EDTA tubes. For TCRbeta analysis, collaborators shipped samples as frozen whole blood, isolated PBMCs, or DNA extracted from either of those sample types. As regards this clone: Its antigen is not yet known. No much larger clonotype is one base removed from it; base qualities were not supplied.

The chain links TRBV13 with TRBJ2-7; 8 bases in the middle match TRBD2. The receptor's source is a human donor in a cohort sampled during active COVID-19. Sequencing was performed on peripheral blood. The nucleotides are TGTGCCAGCAGCCTCGGATTGGGCGGGAGGAGGTACGAGCAGTACTTC. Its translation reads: CASSLGLGGRRYEQYF.